This TCR beta chain was captured by sequencing in a study of blood T cell repertoires in COVID-19. Study summary: There were acute and convalescent COVID-19 samples, and they came from the United States, Italy and Spain. Nucleic acid was either cDNA or gDNA, and it came from T cells, B-cell-depleted T cells, or PBMCs.

The junction had 9 bases not matched to a gene; V was cut back by 4 bases and J by 3 bases. CDR1 and CDR2 (germline): WNHNN, SYGVQD (reference sequence). This CDR3 has 17 residues. This clone was found once. In the original processing: Estimated nucleated cell counts came from reference gene primer amplification. TCRdb's table, derived via immunoSEQ multiplex PCR, lists solely in-frame clones and lacks some. V and J calls and clone size are copied from that table; D and trimming were computed from the DNA. The sample gives roughly 70,000 clones, more than 85% of which show up once; about 4.2% is in the top ten.

The chain has TRBV10-1 and TRBJ1-5; 10 positions agree with TRBD1. Sample: peripheral blood. The TCR comes from a man in his 70s with active COVID-19. As DNA, the CDR3 is TGCGCCAGCAGTGCCGCCGGGACAGGGGTCCCCAATCAGCCCCAGCATTTT. Translating it yields CASSAAGTGVPNQPQHF.